Below are 3 T cell receptor beta chains sequenced from a single sample in a study of blood T cell repertoires in COVID-19. Profiling relied on immunoSEQ multiplex PCR, and the TCRdb table lists in-frame clones only, not all of them. The sample lists approximately 240,000 clones, 65% to 80% occurring once. Source material: peripheral blood. The receptors come from a woman between 35 and 50 years old with active or convalescent COVID-19.

As concerns this clone: Different DNA sequences within this sample yield the same CDR3. This sequence joins TRBV19 and TRBJ1-5; TRBD1 aligns across 8 bases. Per the germline V gene, CDR1 is LNHDA and CDR2 is SQIVND (reference sequence). This CDR3 has 14 residues. V trimming: 7 bases; J trimming: 6 bases; junction bases outside the gene matches: 8. The CDR3 here is CASTKQGAGQPQHF. CDR3 in DNA: TGTGCCAGTACTAAGCAGGGGGCAGGTCAGCCCCAGCATTTT.

The chain couples TRBV6-5 to TRBJ1-5; D is possibly TRBD1 (6 bases). V was cut by 6 bases and J by 4 bases, with 10 bases left in between. The V gene's germline CDR1 is MNHEY and CDR2 SVGAGI. This CDR3 comprises 13 residues. The CDR3 spells CASSRDKNQPQHF. The CDR3, as DNA: TGTGCCAGCAGCCGGGACAAGAATCAGCCCCAGCATTTT.

This sequence joins TRBV10-2 and TRBJ1-3; a weak D match, TRBD1 (5 bases). The V end lost 11 bases, the J end lost 0 bases, and 11 bases lay between the germline ends. Looked up from germline, CDR1 is WSHSY and CDR2 is SAAADI. This CDR3 is 13 amino acids long. The CDR3 region has the DNA TGCGCCCCCTCCGACAGCTCTGGAAACACCATATATTTT. This sequence encodes CAPSDSSGNTIYF.